Below are 21 T cell receptor beta chains sequenced from a single sample in a study of cytomegalovirus exposure and HLA in healthy donors. The primer mix had 60 Vbeta and 13 Jbeta primers. The assay was immunoSEQ multiplex PCR, and TCRdb's table has in-frame clones only and misses some. Recorded for this sample: 150,000 to 200,000 clones. The sequenced material came from PBMCs. The origin of the receptors is a woman aged 55-70 years in good health and CMV-seronegative.

The chain's CDR3 is CASASDISSYEQYF. The DNA for the CDR3 is TGTGCCAGCGCCTCCGACATCAGCTCCTACGAGCAGTACTTC. The chain is built from TRBV7-7 and TRBJ2-7; D gene uncertain. This CDR3 is built from 14 residues. Trimming pared 8 bases from V and 0 bases from J, leaving 14 bases between. Germline CDR1 is SSHAT and CDR2 is FNYEAQ (reference sequence).

This chain uses TRBV13 with TRBJ1-1; D call uncertain. Germline-derived CDR1 and CDR2 are PRHDT and FYEKMQ (reference sequence). The CDR3 loop spans 15 amino acids. Between the trimmed V and J ends, which lost 2 bases and 5 bases, there was a span of 15 bases. The DNA for the CDR3 is TGTGCCAGCAGCTTATCCCCGACACCCTTGACTGAAGCTTTCTTT. Its translation: CASSLSPTPLTEAFF.

V gene TRBV11-1 combines with J gene TRBJ2-7, with TRBD1 matching 7 bases. Germline V gene sequence: CDR1 SGHAT, CDR2 FQDESV (reference sequence). V was pared by 1 base and J by 5 bases, with 2 bases of the junction left unmatched. CDR3 length equals 13 residues. CDR3: CASSLGTGHEQYF. The DNA for the CDR3 is TGTGCCAGCAGCTTAGGGACAGGTCACGAGCAGTACTTC.

The chain carries TRBV7-3 and TRBJ1-1; 7 bases match TRBD1. Germline assignment: CDR1 SGHTA and CDR2 FQGTGA. With V trimmed by 2 bases and J by 11 bases, 5 bases remained unmatched. The CDR3 sequence is 12 residues long. The CDR3: CASSLGGGQAFF. For the CDR3, the DNA is TGTGCCAGCAGCTTAGGTGGGGGACAGGCTTTCTTT. Full variable domain (remainder filled in from reference TRBV7-3 and TRBJ1-1): GAGVSQTPSNKVTEKGKYVELRCDPISGHTALYWYRQSLGQGPEFLIYFQGTGAADDSGLPNDRFFAVRPEGSVSTLKIQRTERGDSAVYLCASSLGGGQAFFGQGTRLTVV.

The rearrangement links TRBV5-1 to TRBJ2-7; 7 bases agree with TRBD1. This CDR3 spans 16 amino acids. In germline, CDR1 is SGHRS, CDR2 YFSETQ. Trimming removed 4 bases from V and 4 bases from J; junction bases left unmatched: 14. The CDR3 bases are TGCGCCAGCAGCCCCGGACAGGCCACGTATCCTTACGAGCAGTACTTC. As protein: CASSPGQATYPYEQYF. Together with reference TRBV5-1 and TRBJ2-7, the CDR3 gives the full variable domain: KAGVTQTPRYLIKTRGQQVTLSCSPISGHRSVSWYQQTPGQGLQFLFEYFSETQRNKGNFPGRFSGRQFSNSRSEMNVSTLELGDSALYLCASSPGQATYPYEQYFGPGTRLTVT.

The chain couples TRBV5-1 to TRBJ1-2, with 9 bases that match TRBD1. With 0 bases clipped from V and 6 bases from J, the junction kept 12 bases outside the gene matches. From germline, CDR1 is SGHRS and CDR2 YFSETQ. CDR3 length: 17 residues. In DNA form, the CDR3 reads TGCGCCAGCAGCTTGGTAGGGACAGGGATGGGATTGGATGGCTACACCTTC. Translated: CASSLVGTGMGLDGYTF.

The chain joins TRBV5-1 to TRBJ2-5, with 10 bases identical to TRBD1. The CDR3 has 15 amino acids. With V trimmed by 3 bases and J by 2 bases, 4 bases remained unmatched. From germline, CDR1 is SGHRS and CDR2 YFSETQ. CDR3 nucleotides: TGCGCCAGCAGCTGGGACAGGGGCTTACAAGAGACCCAGTACTTC. This translates into CASSWDRGLQETQYF.

V usage is TRBV6-5 and J usage is TRBJ2-3, with a weak D call TRBD1 (5 bases). CDR1 is MNHEY, CDR2 SVGAGI, per germline. The CDR3 runs 15 residues. Trimming took off 2 bases at V and 0 bases at J, with 9 bases between the two ends. CDR3 amino acids: CASSYIPGSTDTQYF. The CDR3 DNA is TGTGCCAGCAGTTACATCCCAGGGAGCACAGATACGCAGTATTTT.

This chain uses TRBV19 with TRBJ2-1, with D possibly TRBD2 on 5 matching bases. V lost 6 bases and J 0 bases, leaving 12 bases between the germline ends. The CDR3 loop spans 15 amino acids. CDR1 LNHDA and CDR2 SQIVND come from the germline V gene (reference sequence). The CDR3 here is CASRPRGSSYNEQFF. DNA of the CDR3: TGTGCCAGTAGGCCCCGGGGAAGCTCCTACAATGAGCAGTTCTTC.

The J gene is TRBJ1-1, the V gene TRBV6-1, with unresolved D. The CDR3 has 12 residues. V shed 9 bases and J shed 4 bases, with 12 bases lying between them. Germline values: CDR1 MNHNS, CDR2 SASEGT. DNA of the CDR3: TGTGCCAGTGGACTCTCGTCCACTGAAGCTTTCTTT. This sequence encodes CASGLSSTEAFF.

This sequence joins TRBV15 and TRBJ1-2, with TRBD1 matching 8 bases. The CDR3 sequence is 19 residues long. V lost 6 bases and J lost 4; bases outside the gene matches: 22. CDR1 and CDR2 from the germline V gene are LNHNV and YYDKDF (reference sequence). CDR3 bases: TGTGCCACCAGTATTGGAGACCGGGACAGGTTAAGTTGGGGCTATGGCTACACCTTC. As protein: CATSIGDRDRLSWGYGYTF.

This sequence joins TRBV5-6 and TRBJ1-4; TRBD1 matches 11 bases. CDR3 size: 16 residues. CDR1 is SGHDT, CDR2 YYEEEE, per germline. V dropped 4 bases and J dropped 0; count of bases not matched to a gene: 2. The chain's CDR3 is CASSAGQGATNEKLFF. The DNA of the CDR3 is TGTGCCAGCAGCGCGGGACAGGGGGCAACTAATGAAAAACTGTTTTTT.

The V and J genes are TRBV7-3 and TRBJ1-2, with D maybe TRBD1 (5 bases). Germline CDR1 reads SGHTA; CDR2 reads FQGTGA. The CDR3 contains 13 residues. Deletions cut 1 base from V and 6 bases from J, with 9 bases between. DNA of the CDR3: TGTGCCAGCAGCTTAAACCCAGGGAATGGCTACACCTTC. Its protein is CASSLNPGNGYTF.

The chain joins TRBV5-1 to TRBJ1-1; no firm D call. The CDR3 runs to 13 residues. The V gene lost 2 bases and the J gene lost 0 bases, with 5 bases spanning the gap. Germline CDR1 and CDR2: SGHRS and YFSETQ. CDR3 loop: CASSLTVNTEAFF. The CDR3 DNA sequence: TGCGCCAGCAGCTTAACAGTGAACACTGAAGCTTTCTTT.

Of note for this clone: Germline is not matched at one junction end, which may reflect a read error. This rearrangement joins TRBV7-2 to TRBJ2-2; D perhaps matches TRBD2 (5 bases). This CDR3 contains 16 residues. Germline CDR1 SGHTA, CDR2 FQGNSA. The DNA for the CDR3 is TGTGCCAGCAGTCTAGGGCTAGCTTTACAAACCGGGGAGCCGTTTTTT. This encodes CASSLGLALQTGEPFF.

The chain recombines TRBV5-6 with TRBJ1-5; 7 nucleotides line up with TRBD1. CDR3 length: 15 amino acids. Germline loops: CDR1 SGHDT, CDR2 YYEEEE. The junction had 6 bases not matched to a gene; V was cut back by 0 bases and J by 6 bases. The CDR3 sequence: CASSLGVRGPQPQHF. The CDR3 DNA reads TGTGCCAGCAGCTTGGGTGTTAGGGGGCCTCAGCCCCAGCATTTT.

A word on this clone: The identical CDR3 is also encoded by other nucleotide sequences in the sample. This chain joins TRBV7-9 and TRBJ2-7; tentative D call: TRBD1 (5 bases). Germline CDR1 reads SEHNR; CDR2 reads FQNEAQ (reference sequence). The V and J ends lost 1 base and 2 bases respectively, with 6 bases between them. The CDR3 runs 13 residues. In DNA form, the CDR3 reads TGTGCCAGCAGCTTAGGGGGCCCCTACGAGCAGTACTTC. The encoded protein is CASSLGGPYEQYF.

V and J are TRBV9 and TRBJ2-3, with TRBD2 matching 7 bases. Germline assignment: CDR1 SGDLS and CDR2 YYNGEE. With V trimmed by 4 bases and J by 6 bases, 14 bases remained unmatched. The CDR3 is 16 residues long. The CDR3 DNA sequence: TGTGCCAGCAGCCCCCCTGGGGGAGGGGAACTCGATACGCAGTATTTT. Its protein product is CASSPPGGGELDTQYF.

The chain uses TRBV7-9 and TRBJ1-3, with a tentative D call TRBD1 (6 bases). The CDR3 is made up of 18 amino acids. Trimming left V 5 bases short and J 0 bases short, with 20 bases between. Germline V gives CDR1 SEHNR, CDR2 FQNEAQ (reference sequence). The CDR3 sequence: CASSTSRIRDNSGNTIYF. The CDR3 coding sequence is TGTGCCAGCAGCACCTCTAGAATAAGGGACAACTCTGGAAACACCATATATTTT.

This sequence joins TRBV4-2 and TRBJ2-7; tentatively, D is TRBD2 (6 bases). V lost 4 bases and J 7 bases, leaving 17 bases between the germline ends. Germline V gene data show CDR1 as LGHNA and CDR2 as YNFKEQ. This CDR3 is built from 14 residues. The CDR3 DNA sequence: TGTGCCAGCAGCCTCCGGGACTCCGACTTAGAGCAGTACTTC. It encodes CASSLRDSDLEQYF.

This chain's CDR3 is CASSLSGGEDTQYF. In DNA, the CDR3 is TGCGCCAGCAGTCTGAGCGGGGGTGAAGATACGCAGTATTTT. This chain connects TRBV5-1 to TRBJ2-3, with 8 bases aligning to TRBD2. The CDR3 is made up of 14 amino acids. Germline V CDR1 and CDR2: SGHRS, YFSETQ. V gave up 5 bases and J gave up 5 bases; unmatched junction bases: 7.